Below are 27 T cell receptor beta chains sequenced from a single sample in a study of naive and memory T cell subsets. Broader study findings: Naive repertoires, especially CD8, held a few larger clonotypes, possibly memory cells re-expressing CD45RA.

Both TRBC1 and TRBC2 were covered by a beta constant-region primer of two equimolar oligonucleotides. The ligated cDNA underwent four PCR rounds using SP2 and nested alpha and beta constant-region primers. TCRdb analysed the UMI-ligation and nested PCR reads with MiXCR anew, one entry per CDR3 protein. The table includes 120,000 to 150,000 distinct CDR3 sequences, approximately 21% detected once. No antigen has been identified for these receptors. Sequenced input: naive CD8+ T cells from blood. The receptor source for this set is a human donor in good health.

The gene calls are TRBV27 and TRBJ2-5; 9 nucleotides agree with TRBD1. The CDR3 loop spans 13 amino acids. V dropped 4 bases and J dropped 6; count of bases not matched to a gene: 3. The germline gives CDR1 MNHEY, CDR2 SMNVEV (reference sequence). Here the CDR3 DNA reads TGTGCCAGCAGTTGGACAGGGGAGAAGACCCAGTACTTC. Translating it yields CASSWTGEKTQYF.

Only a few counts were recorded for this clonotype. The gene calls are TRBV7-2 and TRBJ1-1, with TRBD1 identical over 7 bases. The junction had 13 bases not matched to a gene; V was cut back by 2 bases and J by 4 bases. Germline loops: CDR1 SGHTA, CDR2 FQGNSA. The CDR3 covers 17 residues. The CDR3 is CASSLRGRGTMGTEAFF. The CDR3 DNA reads TGTGCCAGCAGCTTAAGGGGGCGTGGAACGATGGGCACTGAAGCTTTCTTT.

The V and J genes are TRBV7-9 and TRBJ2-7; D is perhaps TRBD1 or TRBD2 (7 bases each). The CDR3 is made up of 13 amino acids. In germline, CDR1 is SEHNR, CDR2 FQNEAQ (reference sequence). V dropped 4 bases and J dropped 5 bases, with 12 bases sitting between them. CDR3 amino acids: CASSYQGGDEQYF. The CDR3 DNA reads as TGTGCCAGCAGCTACCAGGGGGGGGACGAGCAGTACTTC.

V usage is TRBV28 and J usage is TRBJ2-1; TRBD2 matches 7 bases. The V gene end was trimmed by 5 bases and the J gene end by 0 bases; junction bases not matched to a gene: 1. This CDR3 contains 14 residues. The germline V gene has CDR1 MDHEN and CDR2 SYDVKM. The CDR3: CASSSGISYNEQFF. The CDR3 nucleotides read TGTGCCAGCAGTAGCGGGATCTCCTACAATGAGCAGTTCTTC.

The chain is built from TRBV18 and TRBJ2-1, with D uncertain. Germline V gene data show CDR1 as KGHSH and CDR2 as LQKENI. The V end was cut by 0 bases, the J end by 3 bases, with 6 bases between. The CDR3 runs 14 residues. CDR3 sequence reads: CASSPPDGYNEQFF. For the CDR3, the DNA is TGTGCCAGCTCACCACCGGACGGCTACAATGAGCAGTTCTTC. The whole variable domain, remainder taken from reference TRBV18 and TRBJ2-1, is NAGVMQNPRHLVRRRGQEARLRCSPMKGHSHVYWYRQLPEEGLKFMVYLQKENIIDESGMPKERFSAEFPKEGPSILRIQQVVRGDSAAYFCASSPPDGYNEQFFGPGTRLTVL.

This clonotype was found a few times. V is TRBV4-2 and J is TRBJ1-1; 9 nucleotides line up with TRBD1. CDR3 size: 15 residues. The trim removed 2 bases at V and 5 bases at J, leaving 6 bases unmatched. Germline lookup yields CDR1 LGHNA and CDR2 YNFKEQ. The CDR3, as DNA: TGTGCCAGCAGCCAATTAACAGGGGGCAATACTGAAGCTTTCTTT. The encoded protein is CASSQLTGGNTEAFF.

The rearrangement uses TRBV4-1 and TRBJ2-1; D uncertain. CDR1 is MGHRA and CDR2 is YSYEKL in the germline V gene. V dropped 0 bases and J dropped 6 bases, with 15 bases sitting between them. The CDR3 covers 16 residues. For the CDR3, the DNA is TGCGCCAGCAGCCAAGATTTCGGCCGAAGGGTCAATGAGCAGTTCTTC. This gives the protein CASSQDFGRRVNEQFF.

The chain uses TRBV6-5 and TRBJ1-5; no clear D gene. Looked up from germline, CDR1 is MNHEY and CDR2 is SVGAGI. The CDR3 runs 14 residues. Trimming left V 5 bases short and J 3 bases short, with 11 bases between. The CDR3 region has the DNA TGTGCCAGCAGTATTAGGAGTAACAATCAGCCCCAGCATTTT. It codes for CASSIRSNNQPQHF.

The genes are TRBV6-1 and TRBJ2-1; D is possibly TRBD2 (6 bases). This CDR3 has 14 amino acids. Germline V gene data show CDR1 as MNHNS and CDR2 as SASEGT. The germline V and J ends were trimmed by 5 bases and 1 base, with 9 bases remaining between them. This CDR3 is CASSIAGSYNEQFF. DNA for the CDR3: TGTGCCAGCAGTATTGCGGGATCCTACAATGAGCAGTTCTTC.

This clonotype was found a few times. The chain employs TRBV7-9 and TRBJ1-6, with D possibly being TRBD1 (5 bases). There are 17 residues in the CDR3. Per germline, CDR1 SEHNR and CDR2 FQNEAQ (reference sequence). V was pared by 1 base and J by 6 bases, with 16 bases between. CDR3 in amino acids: CASSLDQGQGPNSPLHF. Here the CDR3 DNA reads TGTGCCAGCAGCTTAGACCAAGGCCAGGGCCCTAATTCACCCCTCCACTTT.

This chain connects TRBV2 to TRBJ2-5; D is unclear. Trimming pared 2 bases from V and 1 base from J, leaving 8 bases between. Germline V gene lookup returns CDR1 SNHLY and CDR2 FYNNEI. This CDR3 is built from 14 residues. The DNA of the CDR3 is TGTGCCAGCAGTGAAAAGATGACCCAAGAGACCCAGTACTTC. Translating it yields CASSEKMTQETQYF.

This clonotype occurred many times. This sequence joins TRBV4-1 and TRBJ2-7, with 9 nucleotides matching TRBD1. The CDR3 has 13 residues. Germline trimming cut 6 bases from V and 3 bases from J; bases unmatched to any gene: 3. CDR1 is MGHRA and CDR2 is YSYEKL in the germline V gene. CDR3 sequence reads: CASREGQGYEQYF. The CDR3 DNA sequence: TGCGCCAGCAGAGAGGGACAGGGCTACGAGCAGTACTTC.

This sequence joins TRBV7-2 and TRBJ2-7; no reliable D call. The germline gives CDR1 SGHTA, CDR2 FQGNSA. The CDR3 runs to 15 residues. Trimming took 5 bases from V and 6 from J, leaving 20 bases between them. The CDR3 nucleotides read TGTGCCAGCAGCCCCCCGGCGGTAGGCCCGCCCGAGCAGTACTTC. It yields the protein CASSPPAVGPPEQYF.

CDR3 region: CSVERAGGAETQYF. CDR3 nucleotide sequence: TGCAGCGTTGAACGCGCAGGGGGCGCAGAGACCCAGTACTTC. This chain uses TRBV29-1 with TRBJ2-5, with 8 positions matching TRBD1. Germline lookup yields CDR1 SQVTM and CDR2 ANQGSEA. After removal of 2 bases from V and 4 bases from J, the junction contained 6 bases not matched to a gene. The CDR3 is 14 amino acids.

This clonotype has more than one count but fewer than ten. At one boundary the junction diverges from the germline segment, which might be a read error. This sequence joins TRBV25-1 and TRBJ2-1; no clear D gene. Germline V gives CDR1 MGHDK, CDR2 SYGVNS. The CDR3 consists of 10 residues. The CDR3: CATSWGEQFF. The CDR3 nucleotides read TGTGCCACCAGTTGGGGTGAGCAGTTCTTC.

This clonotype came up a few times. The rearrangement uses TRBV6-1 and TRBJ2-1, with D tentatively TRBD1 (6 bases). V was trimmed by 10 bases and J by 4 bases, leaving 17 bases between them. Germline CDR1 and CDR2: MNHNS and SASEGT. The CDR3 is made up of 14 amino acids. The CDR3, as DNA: TGTGCCACCACGTACAGGGTGCCTTACAATGAGCAGTTCTTC. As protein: CATTYRVPYNEQFF.

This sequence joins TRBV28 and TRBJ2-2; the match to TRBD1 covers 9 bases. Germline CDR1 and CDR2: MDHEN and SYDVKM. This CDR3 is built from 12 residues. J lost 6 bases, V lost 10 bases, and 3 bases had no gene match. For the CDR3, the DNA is TGTGCCATCCGACAGGGGGCCGGGGAGCTGTTTTTT. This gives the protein CAIRQGAGELFF.

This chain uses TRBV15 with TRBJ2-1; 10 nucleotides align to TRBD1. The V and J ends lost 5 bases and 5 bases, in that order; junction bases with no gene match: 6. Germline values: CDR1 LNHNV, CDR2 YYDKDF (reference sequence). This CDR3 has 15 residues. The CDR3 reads CATSRDRGLDNEQFF. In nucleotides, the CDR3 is TGTGCCACCAGCCGCGACAGGGGGCTAGACAATGAGCAGTTCTTC.

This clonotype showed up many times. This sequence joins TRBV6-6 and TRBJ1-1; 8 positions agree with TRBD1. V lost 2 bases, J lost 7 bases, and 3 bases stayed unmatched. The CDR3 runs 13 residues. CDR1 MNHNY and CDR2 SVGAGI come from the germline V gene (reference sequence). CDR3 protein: CASSYLDRDEAFF. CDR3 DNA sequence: TGTGCCAGCAGTTACCTGGACAGGGATGAAGCTTTCTTT.

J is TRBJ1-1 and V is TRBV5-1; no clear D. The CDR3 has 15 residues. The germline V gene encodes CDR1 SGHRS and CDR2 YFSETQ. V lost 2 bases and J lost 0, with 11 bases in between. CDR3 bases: TGCGCCAGCAGCTTCGACACATTACTGAACACTGAAGCTTTCTTT. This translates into CASSFDTLLNTEAFF. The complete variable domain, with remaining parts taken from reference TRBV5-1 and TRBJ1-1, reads KAGVTQTPRYLIKTRGQQVTLSCSPISGHRSVSWYQQTPGQGLQFLFEYFSETQRNKGNFPGRFSGRQFSNSRSEMNVSTLELGDSALYLCASSFDTLLNTEAFFGQGTRLTVV.

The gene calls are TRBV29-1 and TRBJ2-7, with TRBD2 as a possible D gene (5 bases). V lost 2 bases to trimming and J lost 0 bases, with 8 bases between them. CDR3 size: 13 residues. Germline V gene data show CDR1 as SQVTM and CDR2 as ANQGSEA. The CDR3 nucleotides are TGCAGCGTTGAATCGGGAACCTCCTACGAGCAGTACTTC. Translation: CSVESGTSYEQYF.

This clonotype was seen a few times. This CDR3 is CSAERGQGYEQYF. As DNA, the CDR3 is TGCAGCGCCGAAAGGGGACAGGGCTACGAGCAGTACTTC. This sequence joins TRBV29-1 and TRBJ2-7, with 9 bases that match TRBD1. This CDR3 is 13 amino acids long. The V gene end was trimmed by 7 bases and the J gene end by 3 bases; junction bases not matched to a gene: 7. Germline CDR1 is SQVTM and CDR2 is ANQGSEA.

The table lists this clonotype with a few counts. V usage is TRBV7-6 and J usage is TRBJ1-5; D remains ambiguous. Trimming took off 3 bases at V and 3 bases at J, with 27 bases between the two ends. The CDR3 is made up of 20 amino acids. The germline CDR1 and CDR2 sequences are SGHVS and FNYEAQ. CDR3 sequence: CASSLSLGADSGWYNQPQHF. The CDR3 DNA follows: TGTGCCAGCAGCTTGTCGTTAGGCGCTGATTCGGGGTGGTACAATCAGCCCCAGCATTTT.

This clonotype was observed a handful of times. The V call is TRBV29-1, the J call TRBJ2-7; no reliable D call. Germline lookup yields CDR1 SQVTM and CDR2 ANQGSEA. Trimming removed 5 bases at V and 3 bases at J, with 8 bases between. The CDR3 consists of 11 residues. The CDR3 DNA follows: TGCAGCGTTCACAGAGACTACGAGCAGTACTTC. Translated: CSVHRDYEQYF.

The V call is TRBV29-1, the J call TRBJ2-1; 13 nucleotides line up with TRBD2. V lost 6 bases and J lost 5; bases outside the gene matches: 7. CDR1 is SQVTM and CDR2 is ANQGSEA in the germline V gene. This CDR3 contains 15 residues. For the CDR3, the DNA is TGCAGCGTGGAGACCGGGACTAGCGGGAACAATGAGCAGTTCTTC. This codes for CSVETGTSGNNEQFF.

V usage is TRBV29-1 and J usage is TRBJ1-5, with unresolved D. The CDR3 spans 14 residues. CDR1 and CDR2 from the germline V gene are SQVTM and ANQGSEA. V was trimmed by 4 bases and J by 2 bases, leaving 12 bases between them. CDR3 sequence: CSVGPGTGNQPQHF. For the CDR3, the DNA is TGCAGCGTTGGTCCGGGAACGGGCAATCAGCCCCAGCATTTT.

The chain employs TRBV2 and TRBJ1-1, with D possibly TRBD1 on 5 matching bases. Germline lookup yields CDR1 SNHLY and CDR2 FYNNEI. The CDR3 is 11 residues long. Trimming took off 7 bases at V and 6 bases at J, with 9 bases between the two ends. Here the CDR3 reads CASKGLPEAFF. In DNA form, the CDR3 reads TGTGCCAGCAAGGGGCTCCCTGAAGCTTTCTTT.